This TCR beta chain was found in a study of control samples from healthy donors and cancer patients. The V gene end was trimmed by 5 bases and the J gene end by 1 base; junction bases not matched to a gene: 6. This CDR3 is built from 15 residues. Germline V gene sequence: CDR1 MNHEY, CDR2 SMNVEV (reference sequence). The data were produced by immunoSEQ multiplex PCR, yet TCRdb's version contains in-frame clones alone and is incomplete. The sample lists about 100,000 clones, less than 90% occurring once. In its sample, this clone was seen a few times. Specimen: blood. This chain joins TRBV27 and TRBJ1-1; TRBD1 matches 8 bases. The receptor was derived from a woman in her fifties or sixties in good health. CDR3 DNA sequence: TGTGCCAGCAGTACCAGGGGGCGTTGGAACACTGAAGCTTTCTTT. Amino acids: CASSTRGRWNTEAFF.